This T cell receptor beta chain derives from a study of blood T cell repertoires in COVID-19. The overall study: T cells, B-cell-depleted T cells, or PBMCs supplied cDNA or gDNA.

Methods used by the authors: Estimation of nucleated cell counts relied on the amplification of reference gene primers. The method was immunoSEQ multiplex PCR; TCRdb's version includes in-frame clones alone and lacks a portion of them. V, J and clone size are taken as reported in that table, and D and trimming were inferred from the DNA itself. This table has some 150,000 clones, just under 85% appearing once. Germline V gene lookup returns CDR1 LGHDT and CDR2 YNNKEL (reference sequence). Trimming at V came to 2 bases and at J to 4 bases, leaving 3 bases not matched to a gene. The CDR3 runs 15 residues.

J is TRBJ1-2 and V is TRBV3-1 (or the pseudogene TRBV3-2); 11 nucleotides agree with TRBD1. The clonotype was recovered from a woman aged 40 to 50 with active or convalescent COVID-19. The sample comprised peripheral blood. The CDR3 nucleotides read TGTGCCAGCAGCCAATGGGACAGGGGGACCTATGGCTACACCTTC. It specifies CASSQWDRGTYGYTF.